Presented here are 31 T cell receptor beta chains from one specimen sequenced in a study of shared clonotypes between healthy human individuals. Here immunoSEQ multiplex PCR was the method, and the copy in TCRdb shows in-frame clones only, minus some. The table lists 300,000 to 350,000 clones, 73% of them singletons, with 10% in the top ten. The sample comprised memory CD4+ T cells sorted from blood. Subset meaning: CD45RA-negative fraction. The receptors come from a man aged 25-45 years in good health.

The chain carries TRBV15 and TRBJ2-1; D is ambiguous. Germline-derived CDR1 and CDR2 are LNHNV and YYDKDF (reference sequence). The V end was cut by 0 bases, the J end by 10 bases, with 10 bases between. The CDR3 runs 13 residues. The CDR3 reads CATSRDGEREQFF. As DNA, the CDR3 is TGTGCCACCAGCAGAGATGGGGAACGGGAGCAGTTCTTC.

As DNA, the CDR3 is TGTGCCAGCAGTTCCACTAGCGGACAATACAATGAGCAGTTCTTC. Translation: CASSSTSGQYNEQFF. The chain joins TRBV2 to TRBJ2-1; the match to TRBD2 covers 8 bases. The CDR3 spans 15 residues. Trimming cost V 5 bases and J 4 bases; bases outside gene matches: 7. Germline V gene lookup returns CDR1 SNHLY and CDR2 FYNNEI.

The chain couples TRBV28 to TRBJ1-3; tentative D call: TRBD1 (6 bases). Germline V gene lookup returns CDR1 MDHEN and CDR2 SYDVKM. V was cut by 5 bases and J by 0 bases, with 11 bases left in between. The CDR3 contains 15 residues. This CDR3 reads CASSTGTNSGNTIYF. CDR3 in DNA: TGTGCCAGCAGTACCGGGACAAACTCTGGAAACACCATATATTTT. The full variable domain, completed using reference TRBV28 and TRBJ1-3, is DVKVTQSSRYLVKRTGEKVFLECVQDMDHENMFWYRQDPGLGLRLIYFSYDVKMKEKGDIPEGYSVSREKKERFSLILESASTNQTSMYLCASSTGTNSGNTIYFGEGSWLTVV.

The V gene is TRBV25-1, the J gene TRBJ2-1, with TRBD2 as a possible D gene (6 bases). The germline V gene has CDR1 MGHDK and CDR2 SYGVNS. This CDR3 region has 15 residues. The V end lost 5 bases, the J end lost 5 bases, and 16 bases lay between the germline ends. The CDR3 sequence is CASSLGGEDNNEQFF. CDR3 nucleotides: TGTGCCAGCAGTTTAGGAGGGGAGGACAACAATGAGCAGTTCTTC.

This chain uses TRBV5-4 with TRBJ2-5, with TRBD1 matching over 9 bases. The junction had 17 bases not matched to a gene; V was cut back by 1 base and J by 7 bases. The germline V gene has CDR1 SGHNT and CDR2 YYREEE (reference sequence). There are 18 residues in the CDR3. Here the CDR3 reads CASSLFSGGQGKGGTQYF. DNA of the CDR3: TGTGCCAGCAGCTTGTTTTCCGGGGGACAGGGCAAGGGTGGGACCCAGTACTTC.

The rearrangement links TRBV15 to TRBJ2-3, with TRBD2 identical over 11 bases. The J segment lost 2 bases and the V segment lost 1 base, leaving 2 bases of the junction unmatched. Germline CDR1 reads LNHNV; CDR2 reads YYDKDF (reference sequence). This CDR3 is built from 16 residues. CDR3 sequence (DNA): TGTGCCACCAGCAGAGGACTAGCGGGGACCACAGATACGCAGTATTTT. It codes for CATSRGLAGTTDTQYF.

The chain links TRBV19 to TRBJ1-5, with D possibly being TRBD1 (5 bases). CDR3 length: 13 residues. V was shortened by 7 bases and J by 4 bases, with 11 bases between the two germline ends. Per germline, CDR1 LNHDA and CDR2 SQIVND (reference sequence). The CDR3 reads CASTLDSNQPQHF. CDR3 sequence (DNA): TGTGCCAGTACCCTAGACAGTAATCAGCCCCAGCATTTT.

In its sample, this clone was seen a few times. J is TRBJ1-2 and V is TRBV10-2; 7 nucleotides agree with TRBD1. V shed 4 bases, J shed 6 bases, and the junction held 5 bases outside the gene matches. CDR1 is WSHSY, CDR2 SAAADI, per germline. CDR3 length equals 13 residues. The CDR3 loop is CASSGAGGHGYTF. CDR3 bases: TGCGCCAGCAGTGGGGCAGGGGGACATGGCTACACCTTC.

V usage is TRBV27 and J usage is TRBJ2-7, with a tentative D call TRBD1 (6 bases). Trimming pared 5 bases from V and 0 bases from J, leaving 14 bases between. The CDR3 has 15 residues. Per the germline V gene, CDR1 is MNHEY and CDR2 is SMNVEV (reference sequence). CDR3 nucleotides: TGTGCCAGCAGTACCGACAGGACAGCCTCCTACGAGCAGTACTTC. Encoded protein: CASSTDRTASYEQYF.

The gene calls are TRBV11-3 and TRBJ2-1; 8 bases are a match to TRBD1. The CDR3 loop spans 17 amino acids. Germline CDR1 is SGHNT and CDR2 is YENEEA. Trimming cost V 1 base and J 0 bases; bases outside gene matches: 5. The CDR3 DNA sequence: TGTGCCAGCAGCTTAGGGACCGGACAGGGCTCCTACAATGAGCAGTTCTTC. Amino acid sequence: CASSLGTGQGSYNEQFF.

The chain joins TRBV18 to TRBJ2-3; D is possibly TRBD1 or TRBD2 (5 bases each). Trimming cost V 3 bases and J 2 bases, with 9 bases left between them. CDR1 and CDR2 from the germline V gene are KGHSH and LQKENI. CDR3 size: 14 residues. In DNA form, the CDR3 reads TGTGCCAGCTCACCTGGGGGTGTCACAGATACGCAGTATTTT. Encoded protein: CASSPGGVTDTQYF.

The chain couples TRBV7-2 to TRBJ2-7, with 11 positions matching TRBD1. Unmatched junction bases numbered 8, after V lost 1 base and J lost 3 bases. This CDR3 has 17 amino acids. Germline loops: CDR1 SGHTA, CDR2 FQGNSA. CDR3 coding DNA: TGTGCCAGCAGCTTAGGTTGGGGGACAGGGGGTAGCTACGAGCAGTACTTC. This translates into CASSLGWGTGGSYEQYF. Using reference TRBV7-2 and TRBJ2-7 for the parts outside the CDR3, the full variable domain is GAGVSQSPSNKVTEKGKDVELRCDPISGHTALYWYRQSLGQGLEFLIYFQGNSAPDKSGLPSDRFSAERTGGSVSTLTIQRTQQEDSAVYLCASSLGWGTGGSYEQYFGPGTRLTVT.

This clone was detected only once. The gene calls are TRBV18 and TRBJ2-3, with D perhaps TRBD1 or TRBD2 (6 bases each). This CDR3 comprises 16 residues. V shed 2 bases and J shed 3 bases, with 15 bases lying between them. Germline V gene sequence: CDR1 KGHSH, CDR2 LQKENI. This CDR3 is CASSPLTRGATDTQYF. Here the CDR3 DNA reads TGTGCCAGCTCACCATTGACTAGGGGGGCGACAGATACGCAGTATTTT. Together with reference TRBV18 and TRBJ2-3, the CDR3 gives the full variable domain: NAGVMQNPRHLVRRRGQEARLRCSPMKGHSHVYWYRQLPEEGLKFMVYLQKENIIDESGMPKERFSAEFPKEGPSILRIQQVVRGDSAAYFCASSPLTRGATDTQYFGPGTRLTVL.

As concerns this clone: Sequence at one end of the junction differs from germline and may be a read error. V is TRBV23-1 and J is TRBJ1-2, with a tentative D call TRBD1 (6 bases). TRBV23-1 is an open reading frame whose function is uncertain. This CDR3 comprises 12 residues. DNA for the CDR3: TGCGCCAGCAGTCAATCCGGGGGCAGTGTCGACTTC. Its translation: CASSQSGGSVDF.

This clone has a single count. This chain links TRBV6-6 with TRBJ2-5, with 7 bases identical to TRBD2. The tail of the sequence fits TRBJ2-7 better, so the J call may be wrong. CDR1 is MNHNY and CDR2 is SVGAGI in the germline V gene (reference sequence). The CDR3 has 16 amino acids. The CDR3 bases are TGTGCCAGCAGTTACGGGGAGGGGCGGGCCTTTCACGAGCAGTACTTC. Protein product: CASSYGEGRAFHEQYF.

J is TRBJ1-1 and V is TRBV9; 12 nucleotides align to TRBD1. Germline assignment: CDR1 SGDLS and CDR2 YYNGEE. The CDR3 extends over 15 amino acids. The junction had 3 bases not matched to a gene; V was cut back by 3 bases and J by 3 bases. CDR3 DNA sequence: TGTGCCAGCAGCGCCGGGACAGGGGGCTACACTGAAGCTTTCTTT. Protein sequence: CASSAGTGGYTEAFF.

The chain employs TRBV28 and TRBJ1-3, with D unclear. Germline CDR1 MDHEN, CDR2 SYDVKM. V dropped 6 bases and J dropped 0 bases, with 15 bases sitting between them. The CDR3 loop spans 16 amino acids. The CDR3 bases are TGTGCCAGCAGCCCCTTAGCCGGGGACTCTGGAAACACCATATATTTT. Translating gives CASSPLAGDSGNTIYF.

The V and J genes are TRBV6-6 and TRBJ2-3; TRBD2 agrees at 7 bases. V lost 9 bases, J lost 4 bases, and 4 bases stayed unmatched. CDR3 length equals 12 residues. Germline loops: CDR1 MNHNY, CDR2 SVGAGI (reference sequence). The CDR3 coding sequence is TGTGCCAGTAGCCGGGGGGCAGATACGCAGTATTTT. Its translation: CASSRGADTQYF.

The rearrangement joins TRBV9 to TRBJ1-4; D remains unclear. V lost 4 bases and J 4 bases, leaving 11 bases between the germline ends. The CDR3 totals 14 residues. The germline CDR1 and CDR2 sequences are SGDLS and YYNGEE. Here the CDR3 reads CASSPDPFNEKLFF. DNA of the CDR3: TGTGCCAGCAGCCCGGACCCGTTTAATGAAAAACTGTTTTTT.

The genes are TRBV2 and TRBJ2-1, with TRBD2 matching 7 bases. The CDR3 is 14 residues long. V trimming: 10 bases; J trimming: 1 base; junction bases outside the gene matches: 7. Germline V gene sequence: CDR1 SNHLY, CDR2 FYNNEI. The CDR3 reads CAIKRERSYNEQFF. The DNA of the CDR3 is TGTGCCATCAAGCGGGAAAGGTCCTACAATGAGCAGTTCTTC.

This rearrangement joins TRBV19 to TRBJ2-3, with no clear D. V lost 7 bases, J lost 0 bases, and 14 bases lay in between. CDR1 and CDR2 from the germline V gene are LNHDA and SQIVND (reference sequence). CDR3 length: 15 residues. Written as DNA, the CDR3 is TGTGCCAGTAAAGGAGCAGGCCTTAGCACAGATACGCAGTATTTT. Encoded protein: CASKGAGLSTDTQYF. The full variable domain, with the rest looked up from reference TRBV19 and TRBJ2-3, is DGGITQSPKYLFRKEGQNVTLSCEQNLNHDAMYWYRQDPGQGLRLIYYSQIVNDFQKGDIAEGYSVSREKKESFPLTVTSAQKNPTAFYLCASKGAGLSTDTQYFGPGTRLTVL.

As to this clone: Other nucleotide sequences in the sample specify the same CDR3. The rearrangement uses TRBV4-1 and TRBJ2-5, with 7 bases that match TRBD2. The CDR3 extends over 16 amino acids. V gave up 1 base and J gave up 1 base; unmatched junction bases: 6. Germline-derived CDR1 and CDR2 are MGHRA and YSYEKL. Written as DNA, the CDR3 is TGCGCCAGCAGCCAAGGTCATAGCGGGTCCCAAGAGACCCAGTACTTC. Protein: CASSQGHSGSQETQYF.

The V gene is TRBV18, the J gene TRBJ1-1; D is unclear. V lost 3 bases to trimming and J lost 3 bases, with 8 bases between them. There are 13 residues in the CDR3. The germline V gene has CDR1 KGHSH and CDR2 LQKENI. The chain's CDR3 is CASSPHEDTEAFF. CDR3 bases: TGTGCCAGCTCACCTCACGAAGACACTGAAGCTTTCTTT.

The rearrangement uses TRBV2 and TRBJ2-5; TRBD2 matches at 9 bases. TRBJ2-7 explains the end of the DNA better; the J call may be wrong. The CDR3 is made up of 15 amino acids. Germline V CDR1 and CDR2: SNHLY, FYNNEI. In nucleotides, the CDR3 is TGTGCCAGCAGTGATCCTAGCGGGAACCTCTACGAGCAGTACTTC. Amino acid sequence: CASSDPSGNLYEQYF.

This sequence joins TRBV10-1 and TRBJ1-4, with a weak D call TRBD1 (5 bases). Between the trimmed V and J ends, which lost 3 bases and 3 bases, there was a span of 8 bases. This CDR3 is 14 amino acids long. Germline CDR1 is WNHNN and CDR2 is SYGVQD (reference sequence). As DNA, the CDR3 is TGCGCCAGCAGTGAAGGGACCTCTAATGAAAAACTGTTTTTT. As protein: CASSEGTSNEKLFF.

The chain employs TRBV7-2 and TRBJ2-7; D possibly corresponds to TRBD2 (7 bases). Deletions cut 5 bases from V and 3 bases from J, with 23 bases between. This CDR3 has 17 residues. Germline V gene sequence: CDR1 SGHTA, CDR2 FQGNSA. The CDR3 region is CASSHRVVGRRNYEQYF. The CDR3, as DNA: TGTGCCAGCAGCCACAGGGTGGTCGGGAGGAGAAACTACGAGCAGTACTTC.

This sequence joins TRBV9 and TRBJ2-7, with D maybe TRBD2 (5 bases). CDR1 is SGDLS and CDR2 is YYNGEE in the germline V gene. V was clipped by 2 bases and J by 5 bases, with 20 bases between them. This CDR3 contains 16 residues. The DNA of the CDR3 is TGTGCCAGCAGCGTCAGCCATAGCGCTCTACTACACGAGCAGTACTTC. Amino acids: CASSVSHSALLHEQYF.

This clone showed up just a few times. Germline is not matched at one junction end, which may reflect a read error. The CDR3 DNA sequence: TGTGCTAGCAGCCAGGACTCCAACACTGAAGCTTTCTTT. This gives the protein CASSQDSNTEAFF. J is TRBJ1-1 and V is TRBV7-7; the D is unclear. CDR1 and CDR2 (germline): SSHAT, FNYEAQ (reference sequence). The CDR3 runs to 13 residues.

The CDR3 spells CASGQSSGNTIYF. The CDR3 DNA is TGTGCCAGCGGACAGTCCTCTGGAAACACCATATATTTT. The V and J genes are TRBV7-6 and TRBJ1-3; D possibly corresponds to TRBD1 (6 bases). The germline V gene encodes CDR1 SGHVS and CDR2 FNYEAQ. Trimming removed 8 bases from V and 0 bases from J, with 8 bases in between. The CDR3 is made up of 13 amino acids.

This chain joins TRBV19 and TRBJ2-5, with 9 bases aligning to TRBD1. CDR3 length equals 15 residues. V lost 10 bases and J lost 4; bases outside the gene matches: 13. CDR1 and CDR2 (germline): LNHDA, SQIVND (reference sequence). The CDR3 sequence is CATSTGTGRTETQYF. Here the CDR3 DNA reads TGTGCCACCAGTACCGGGACAGGGCGGACAGAGACCCAGTACTTC.

The CDR3 sequence: CAISGGIGVHLNTEAFF. DNA of the CDR3: TGTGCCATCAGTGGGGGAATCGGGGTCCACCTTAACACTGAAGCTTTCTTT. The chain recombines TRBV10-3 with TRBJ1-1; D not resolved. The CDR3 covers 17 residues. Trimming took 4 bases from V and 2 from J, leaving 20 bases between them. Germline V gene sequence: CDR1 ENHRY, CDR2 SYGVKD.